Here is one T cell receptor beta chain with its context. Trimming removed 5 bases at V and 4 bases at J, with 9 bases between. Per the germline V gene, CDR1 is SGHVS and CDR2 is FNYEAQ. CDR3 length: 13 residues. These data are taken from a study of cytomegalovirus exposure and HLA in healthy donors. This PCR relied on a set of 60 Vbeta primers and 13 Jbeta primers. Measured with immunoSEQ multiplex PCR; TCRdb has only the in-frame clones, and not every one. Of some 140,000 clones in the sample, about 80% are singletons; the top ten hold over 10%. The V and J genes are TRBV7-6 and TRBJ2-1; D not resolved. This TCR was recovered from a man aged 25-40 years in good health and CMV-seropositive. Sample: PBMCs. The CDR3 sequence: CASSGDLYNEQFF. CDR3 nucleotide sequence: TGTGCCAGCAGCGGAGACTTGTACAATGAGCAGTTCTTC.